This entry features one TCR beta chain sequence. Antigen: not known. This entry comes from a study of T cell repertoires in cytomegalovirus infection. Whole-study context: CMV epitopes used comprised recently identified HLA-C-restricted ones and well-studied HLA-B-restricted ones.

This CDR3 spans 12 amino acids. V lost 1 base to trimming and J lost 6 bases, with 7 bases between them. Germline values: CDR1 SGHAT, CDR2 FQNNGV. TCRdb re-analysed the reads in MiXCR, keeping a single row per CDR3 protein. The sample has some 310,000 distinct CDR3 sequences, 20% to 25% seen once. This material consisted of cultured PBMCs, taken from culture after CMV antigen stimulation. The receptor was derived from a human donor in good health (CMV status not recorded). Some clones in this sample may be carry-over from other donors' samples. V gene TRBV11-2 combines with J gene TRBJ2-7; no reliable D call. The CDR3 loop reads CASSLVGLEQYV. The CDR3 DNA reads as TGTGCCAGCAGCTTAGTAGGGCTCGAGCAGTACGTC.